The 23 T cell receptor beta chains below were found in one sample sequenced in a study of T-cell memory formation after mild COVID-19. TCRdb re-called the 5' RACE reads with MiXCR, one entry per CDR3 protein. The table has about 470,000 distinct CDR3 sequences, about 23% seen once. Sequenced sample: PBMCs or a T cell subset sorted from them (not recorded which). These receptors were collected from an adult woman who had mild COVID-19 (a few samples of this study predate the infection). Cell type and time point are not known.

Written as DNA, the CDR3 is TGCGCCAGCAGCCCGTCATTCTCGGCCCGCAGCAGTAGCTACACCTTC. Its translation is CASSPSFSARSSSYTF. The chain couples TRBV4-1 to TRBJ1-2; D is unresolved. CDR3 length equals 16 residues. Germline V gives CDR1 MGHRA, CDR2 YSYEKL. Trimming pared 4 bases from V and 9 bases from J, leaving 24 bases between.

The chain combines TRBV4-1 with TRBJ2-2; D remains unclear. CDR1 and CDR2 (germline): MGHRA, YSYEKL. The CDR3 has 15 amino acids. Deletions cut 3 bases from V and 7 bases from J, with 15 bases between. CDR3 loop: CASSHPLFDHGELFF. The CDR3 coding sequence is TGCGCCAGCAGCCACCCCCTTTTCGACCACGGGGAGCTGTTTTTT.

The chain carries TRBV5-6 and TRBJ2-5; D is undetermined. The CDR3 is 15 residues long. The germline gives CDR1 SGHDT, CDR2 YYEEEE. Trimming took 3 bases from V and 5 from J, leaving 17 bases between them. CDR3 residues: CASSSVTGPYETQYF. The CDR3 region has the DNA TGTGCCAGCAGCTCAGTGACTGGCCCCTATGAGACCCAGTACTTC.

This clonotype was seen a few times. J is TRBJ2-1 and V is TRBV7-2, with 8 bases aligning to TRBD1. This CDR3 has 13 amino acids. CDR1 is SGHTA, CDR2 FQGNSA, per germline. V lost 3 bases, J lost 6 bases, and 1 base stayed unmatched. The CDR3 loop reads CASSFDRGNEQFF. CDR3 DNA: TGTGCCAGCAGCTTCGACAGGGGCAATGAGCAGTTCTTC.

The genes are TRBV21-1 and TRBJ1-1; TRBD1, as called in the table, went unchecked against the DNA. TRBV21-1 is flagged as a pseudogene. The CDR3 is 13 residues long. The CDR3 protein is CASSKSNRGEAFF. CDR3 in DNA: TGTGCCAGCAGCAAATCCAACAGGGGTGAAGCTTTCTTT.

The chain couples TRBV20-1 to TRBJ1-1, with D perhaps TRBD1 (5 bases). Germline assignment: CDR1 DFQATT and CDR2 SNEGSKA (reference sequence). The V end was cut by 0 bases, the J end by 9 bases, with 14 bases between. The CDR3 spans 13 residues. The CDR3 DNA reads TGCAGTGCTAGAGATTTAGAGCAGGGAAAAGCTTTCTTT. Translation: CSARDLEQGKAFF.

The chain combines TRBV5-1 with TRBJ1-1; 7 bases map to TRBD1. This CDR3 region has 16 residues. Germline V CDR1 and CDR2: SGHRS, YFSETQ. V gave up 4 bases and J gave up 5 bases; unmatched junction bases: 14. The CDR3 sequence is CASSLTSTGKGTEAFF. The CDR3, as DNA: TGCGCCAGCAGCCTAACCTCGACAGGGAAGGGAACTGAAGCTTTCTTT.

The chain employs TRBV6-1 and TRBJ2-2; D may be TRBD2 (5 bases). Trimming left V 2 bases short and J 4 bases short, with 8 bases between. The CDR3 is made up of 14 amino acids. CDR1 MNHNS and CDR2 SASEGT come from the germline V gene. This CDR3 reads CASSEFGVTGELFF. The CDR3 DNA reads TGTGCCAGCAGTGAATTCGGGGTCACCGGGGAGCTGTTTTTT.

V is TRBV12-3 or TRBV12-4 and J is TRBJ2-1, with TRBD2 matching 7 bases. Losses at the gene ends were 1 base for V and 3 bases for J; bases not matched to a gene: 6. The CDR3 totals 16 residues. The CDR3 sequence: CASSLVGGRFYNEQFF. The CDR3 nucleotides are TGTGCCAGCAGTTTAGTAGGCGGGAGATTCTACAATGAGCAGTTCTTC.

The chain is built from TRBV29-1 and TRBJ2-1; D remains unclear. The CDR3 totals 12 residues. V lost 1 base and J 7 bases, leaving 8 bases between the germline ends. Per germline, CDR1 SQVTM and CDR2 ANQGSEA. This chain's CDR3 is CSVEVGRNEQFF. DNA of the CDR3: TGCAGCGTTGAAGTAGGAAGGAATGAGCAGTTCTTC.

This clonotype has more than one count but fewer than ten. The chain links TRBV7-6 to TRBJ2-1, with 13 bases fitting TRBD2. The V and J ends lost 4 bases and 2 bases, in that order; junction bases with no gene match: 8. Germline CDR1 is SGHVS and CDR2 is FNYEAQ. The CDR3 contains 18 residues. CDR3 loop: CASSSQPGLAGAYNEQFF. CDR3 DNA sequence: TGTGCCAGCAGCTCTCAGCCCGGACTAGCGGGGGCCTACAATGAGCAGTTCTTC.

The rearrangement joins TRBV9 to TRBJ2-3; maybe TRBD2 (5 bases). V was shortened by 7 bases and J by 2 bases, with 17 bases between the two germline ends. Germline V gene lookup returns CDR1 SGDLS and CDR2 YYNGEE. This CDR3 is 15 amino acids long. CDR3 region: CASSSSPSLTDTQYF. The CDR3 coding sequence is TGTGCCAGCTCTAGCTCTCCATCACTCACAGATACGCAGTATTTT.

The gene calls are TRBV7-2 and TRBJ2-7; a weak D match, TRBD2 (6 bases). Germline-derived CDR1 and CDR2 are SGHTA and FQGNSA. The CDR3 covers 14 residues. V was shortened by 3 bases and J by 2 bases, with 11 bases between the two germline ends. CDR3 in amino acids: CASSLGLEPYEQYF. Here the CDR3 DNA reads TGTGCCAGCAGCTTGGGACTCGAACCCTACGAGCAGTACTTC.

The chain has TRBV7-9 and TRBJ2-7; D perhaps matches TRBD1 (6 bases). V gave up 4 bases and J gave up 5 bases, with 21 bases separating them. CDR1 and CDR2 from the germline V gene are SEHNR and FQNEAQ (reference sequence). The CDR3 spans 16 residues. The CDR3 region has the DNA TGTGCCAGCAGCTACATGCCGGGACACCCGAACCACGAGCAGTACTTC. This translates into CASSYMPGHPNHEQYF.

The chain is built from TRBV12-3 or TRBV12-4 and TRBJ1-1, with D maybe TRBD1 (5 bases). Deletions cut 6 bases from V and 0 bases from J, with 8 bases between. This CDR3 spans 13 amino acids. Here the CDR3 DNA reads TGTGCCAGCAGGAGACAGATGAACACTGAAGCTTTCTTT. Protein sequence: CASRRQMNTEAFF.

The chain recombines TRBV19 with TRBJ2-7, with TRBD1 identical over 8 bases. Germline lookup yields CDR1 LNHDA and CDR2 SQIVND (reference sequence). The CDR3 is made up of 15 amino acids. V lost 3 bases and J lost 3; bases outside the gene matches: 7. The CDR3: CASSIYGGTGYEQYF. The CDR3 DNA is TGTGCCAGTAGTATCTATGGTGGGACAGGCTACGAGCAGTACTTC. The full variable domain, with the rest looked up from reference TRBV19 and TRBJ2-7, is DGGITQSPKYLFRKEGQNVTLSCEQNLNHDAMYWYRQDPGQGLRLIYYSQIVNDFQKGDIAEGYSVSREKKESFPLTVTSAQKNPTAFYLCASSIYGGTGYEQYFGPGTRLTVT.

This clonotype has just a few counts. The chain carries TRBV4-2 and TRBJ1-5; D ambiguous. The CDR3 loop spans 17 amino acids. The V end was cut by 1 base, the J end by 0 bases, with 13 bases between. CDR1 is LGHNA and CDR2 is YNFKEQ in the germline V gene. CDR3 in amino acids: CASSQAHTTYSNQPQHF. The CDR3 nucleotides read TGTGCCAGCAGCCAAGCACATACCACCTATAGCAATCAGCCCCAGCATTTT.

This clonotype came up a few times. CDR3 amino acids: CASSPPTSGFTDTQYF. The CDR3 bases are TGTGCCAGCAGTCCCCCGACTAGCGGTTTCACAGATACGCAGTATTTT. The chain links TRBV12-3 or TRBV12-4 to TRBJ2-3; 9 nucleotides match TRBD2. CDR3 length: 16 amino acids. V was clipped by 5 bases and J by 2 bases; unmatched bases: 8.

The chain is built from TRBV12-5 and TRBJ2-1, with a tentative D call TRBD2 (5 bases). V lost 7 bases and J 6 bases, leaving 16 bases between the germline ends. CDR3 length equals 14 residues. From germline, CDR1 is LGHNT and CDR2 FRNRAP. The CDR3 sequence: CASDPRGSANEQFF. Here the CDR3 DNA reads TGTGCTAGTGATCCCCGGGGATCGGCCAATGAGCAGTTCTTC.

This clonotype was recorded a few times. The chain joins TRBV12-3 or TRBV12-4 to TRBJ2-3; 9 positions agree with TRBD1. This CDR3 comprises 15 residues. Trimming at V came to 6 bases and at J to 5 bases, leaving 9 bases not matched to a gene. CDR3 in amino acids: CASSPSDRGEDTQYF. In DNA form, the CDR3 reads TGTGCCAGCAGCCCCTCGGACAGGGGAGAAGATACGCAGTATTTT.

This chain joins TRBV27 and TRBJ2-5; a weak D match, TRBD2 (7 bases). This CDR3 contains 14 residues. V shed 5 bases and J shed 9 bases, with 19 bases lying between them. Germline V gene sequence: CDR1 MNHEY, CDR2 SMNVEV (reference sequence). The CDR3 loop is CASSPGDYPGAQYF. Written as DNA, the CDR3 is TGTGCCAGCAGTCCAGGGGACTACCCAGGAGCCCAGTACTTC.

Points on this clonotype: Possible read error: a much larger clone is one base away. This chain joins TRBV2 and TRBJ2-1; the match to TRBD2 covers 8 bases. J lost 0 bases, V lost 6 bases, and 4 bases had no gene match. There are 15 residues in the CDR3. Germline V gives CDR1 SNHLY, CDR2 FYNNEI. CDR3 region: CASRERESSYNEQFF. CDR3 DNA: TGTGCCAGCAGGGAGCGGGAGAGCTCCTACAATGAGCAGTTCTTC.

A few counts support this clonotype. This sequence joins TRBV5-6 and TRBJ2-3; D unresolved. Trimming pared 0 bases from V and 3 bases from J, leaving 8 bases between. Germline CDR1 reads SGHDT; CDR2 reads YYEEEE. The CDR3 length is 14 residues. CDR3 DNA sequence: TGTGCCAGCAGCTTGGTTACTACTACAGATACGCAGTATTTT. Its translation is CASSLVTTTDTQYF.